This TCR beta chain was observed in a study of blood T cells in healthy people across ages. Study context: About one barcoded beta molecule per two T cells was captured by template switching.

General study findings and limits: There were more naive CD4+ cells and higher diversity in long-lived donors than in aged donors.

Sample-barcoded 5' priming and a J-beta primer mix drove a second PCR of about 6 to 12 cycles. Template switching added a 12-random-nucleotide identifier to every cDNA molecule. TCRdb itself ran the 5' RACE reads through MiXCR, one entry per CDR3 protein. The table has 1.8 million or so distinct CDR3 sequences, around 40% seen once. Per germline, CDR1 MDHEN and CDR2 SYDVKM. V was cut by 4 bases and J by 5 bases, with 8 bases left in between. The CDR3 has 12 residues. In the case of this clonotype: Its antigen remains unknown.

This sequence joins TRBV28 and TRBJ1-2; no clear D gene. The source material was blood. The clonotype comes from a human donor in good health. The CDR3 loop is CASSWKAYGYTF. CDR3 coding DNA: TGTGCCAGCAGTTGGAAGGCATATGGCTACACCTTC.